The source of this T cell receptor (beta chain) is a study of T cell clusters in autoimmune cytopenias. This CDR3 has 14 residues. The germline V gene has CDR1 GTSNPN and CDR2 SVGIG (reference sequence). TRB rearrangements were amplified by touch-down multiplex PCR with mixed TRB-A/B primers. TCRdb reprocessed the multiplex PCR reads, keeping one entry per CDR3 protein, no DNA. The sample includes around 11,000 distinct CDR3 sequences. Each sample's input was roughly 270 ng genomic DNA, some 38,000 genome equivalents. This sample also appeared in a second study, on T cell repertoires in aging, cancer and after chemotherapy.

Material: peripheral blood. The receptor was derived from a human donor in good health. This chain uses TRBV30 with TRBJ2-3. This CDR3 is CAWSSLDLGDTQYF.